The rows below give T cell receptor beta chains drawn from one sample of a study of response to subunit inactivated influenza vaccine. TCRdb itself ran the RT-PCR reads through MiXCR, one entry per CDR3 protein. The repertoire holds more than 400,000 distinct CDR3 sequences, with 6% to 9% as singletons. The sample here was PBMCs from blood, taken less than 25 months after vaccination. These TCRs come from a man aged 50 to 75 who received an inactivated influenza vaccine. The CDR3 runs from the conserved cysteine through the conserved F or W. A D gene is named only where the DNA matches it firmly. Size is stated for part of the rows, as once, few or many counts, or as a class when the clone is expanded.

v_gene: TRBV3-1
abundance: many
d_gene: .
j_gene: TRBJ2-7
CDR3nt: TGTGCCAGCAGCCCTTCCCCCCATAGTGGAGCCTACGAGCAGTACTTC
CDR3aa: CASSPSPHSGAYEQYF

v_gene: TRBV12-3/TRBV12-4
abundance: many
d_gene: TRBD2
j_gene: TRBJ2-1
CDR3nt: TGTGCCAGCAGTTTATTACTAGCGGGAGGGAATGAGCAGTTCTTC
CDR3aa: CASSLLLAGGNEQFF

v_gene: TRBV4-1
abundance: .
d_gene: TRBD2
j_gene: TRBJ2-1
CDR3nt: TGCGCCAGCAGCCAGCTGGGGGTACTAGCGGGGGGGCCGAAGTTCTTC
CDR3aa: CASSQLGVLAGGPKFF

v_gene: TRBV9
abundance: many
d_gene: TRBD2
j_gene: TRBJ2-4
CDR3nt: TGTGCCAGCAGCCCAGAGCCAGTAGCGGGTCTGAGGAACATTCAGTACTTC
CDR3aa: CASSPEPVAGLRNIQYF

v_gene: TRBV4-2
abundance: .
d_gene: TRBD1
j_gene: TRBJ1-2
CDR3nt: TGTGCCAGCAGCCACCGGACAGGGGACTATGGCTACACCTTC
CDR3aa: CASSHRTGDYGYTF

v_gene: TRBV9
abundance: many
d_gene: .
j_gene: TRBJ2-7
CDR3nt: TGTGCCAGCAGCGTAGGTCGAGGGGAGCACGAGCAGTACTTC
CDR3aa: CASSVGRGEHEQYF

v_gene: TRBV28
abundance: many
d_gene: .
j_gene: TRBJ2-1
CDR3nt: TGTGCCAGCAGTCGACCCAGAGAGGGCGAGCAGTTCTTC
CDR3aa: CASSRPREGEQFF

v_gene: TRBV9
abundance: few
d_gene: .
j_gene: TRBJ1-1
CDR3nt: TGTGCCAGCAGCGTAGAAGTGGGAAACACTGAAGCTTTCTTT
CDR3aa: CASSVEVGNTEAFF

v_gene: TRBV10-3
abundance: many
d_gene: TRBD1
j_gene: TRBJ2-1
CDR3nt: TGTGCCACCACCAGGGACAGGGTTCTCAATGAGCAGTTCTTC
CDR3aa: CATTRDRVLNEQFF

v_gene: TRBV29-1
abundance: many
d_gene: .
j_gene: TRBJ2-1
CDR3nt: TGCAGCGCTTCCGGGACTCCTGAAGGTCTCCATGAGCAGTTCTTC
CDR3aa: CSASGTPEGLHEQFF

v_gene: TRBV7-2
abundance: .
d_gene: .
j_gene: TRBJ2-6
CDR3nt: TGTGCCAGCAGCTTAAACGGGCTTGGGGCCAACGTCCTGACTTTC
CDR3aa: CASSLNGLGANVLTF

v_gene: TRBV20-1
abundance: .
d_gene: TRBD2
j_gene: TRBJ2-1
CDR3nt: TGCTGTGCTAGTTCGCGGGGGTTTCCTCTCAACAATGAGCAGTTCTTC
CDR3aa: CCASSRGFPLNNEQFF

v_gene: TRBV29-1
abundance: .
d_gene: .
j_gene: TRBJ2-6
CDR3nt: TGCAGCGTTGAACACGGGGCCAACGTCCTGACTTTC
CDR3aa: CSVEHGANVLTF

v_gene: TRBV28
abundance: many
d_gene: .
j_gene: TRBJ2-2
CDR3nt: TGTGCCAGCACGGGTGCTAGCCGGAACACCGGGGAGCTGTTTTTT
CDR3aa: CASTGASRNTGELFF

v_gene: TRBV7-3
abundance: few
d_gene: .
j_gene: TRBJ1-1
CDR3nt: TGTGCCAGCCGGGAGGGGCAGTTCACTGAAGCTTTCTTT
CDR3aa: CASREGQFTEAFF

v_gene: TRBV3-1
abundance: .
d_gene: .
j_gene: TRBJ2-2
CDR3nt: TGTGCCAGCTGGGGCGGGGCGAACACCGGGGAGCTGTTTTTT
CDR3aa: CASWGGANTGELFF

v_gene: TRBV7-9
abundance: many
d_gene: .
j_gene: TRBJ1-6
CDR3nt: TGTGCCAGCAGCGGTGAAGGAGGATCACCCCTCCACTTT
CDR3aa: CASSGEGGSPLHF

v_gene: TRBV12-3/TRBV12-4
abundance: few
d_gene: .
j_gene: TRBJ1-2
CDR3nt: TGTGCCAGCAGTTTAGAGGGAAGTAGGACCTTC
CDR3aa: CASSLEGSRTF

v_gene: TRBV12-3/TRBV12-4
abundance: .
d_gene: .
j_gene: TRBJ2-7
CDR3nt: TGTGCCAGCAGCATCGGCCGGGGCGAGCAGTACTTC
CDR3aa: CASSIGRGEQYF

v_gene: TRBV14
abundance: .
d_gene: TRBD2
j_gene: TRBJ2-7
CDR3nt: TGTGCCAGCAGCCAAGATTTACCTAGCGGGTCCAGCGAGCAGTACTTC
CDR3aa: CASSQDLPSGSSEQYF

v_gene: TRBV4-3
abundance: .
d_gene: .
j_gene: TRBJ1-2
CDR3nt: TGCGCCAGCAGCCAAGATTTAGGACAGTCGAACTATGGCTACACCTTC
CDR3aa: CASSQDLGQSNYGYTF

v_gene: TRBV29-1
abundance: .
d_gene: .
j_gene: TRBJ2-5
CDR3nt: TGCAGCGTTGGTGGCAGTAGAGAGACCCAGTACTTC
CDR3aa: CSVGGSRETQYF

v_gene: TRBV20-1
abundance: many
d_gene: .
j_gene: TRBJ2-1
CDR3nt: TGCAGTGCTAGACCCCAGGGGTCCTGGGAAGGGGAGCAGTTCTTC
CDR3aa: CSARPQGSWEGEQFF

v_gene: TRBV29-1
abundance: many
d_gene: .
j_gene: TRBJ2-1
CDR3nt: TGCAGCGTTGCACCCACGGGAGCTGAGCAGTTCTTC
CDR3aa: CSVAPTGAEQFF

v_gene: TRBV7-8
abundance: many
d_gene: .
j_gene: TRBJ1-5
CDR3nt: TGTGCCAGCAGTAGGACAGAAAATCAGCCCCAGCATTTT
CDR3aa: CASSRTENQPQHF

v_gene: TRBV28
abundance: few
d_gene: TRBD2
j_gene: TRBJ2-1
CDR3nt: TGTGCCAGCAGCACCCCTGGACTAGCGGGAGAAAATGAGCAGTTCTTC
CDR3aa: CASSTPGLAGENEQFF

v_gene: TRBV7-9
abundance: .
d_gene: .
j_gene: TRBJ2-5
CDR3nt: TGTGCCAGCAGCTTAGTCGGCGCTCAATCTTTTAAAGAGACCCAGTACTTC
CDR3aa: CASSLVGAQSFKETQYF

v_gene: TRBV7-2
abundance: .
d_gene: .
j_gene: TRBJ2-1
CDR3nt: TGTGCCAGCAGCTTTGGGGGGTTAGATGAGCAGTTCTTC
CDR3aa: CASSFGGLDEQFF

v_gene: TRBV29-1
abundance: few
d_gene: TRBD1
j_gene: TRBJ2-7
CDR3nt: TGCAGCGTGACTCCGGGACAGGGAGCATGGGAGCAGTACTTC
CDR3aa: CSVTPGQGAWEQYF

v_gene: TRBV20-1
abundance: .
d_gene: .
j_gene: TRBJ1-1
CDR3nt: TGCAGTGCTGCCGACAGTGAAGCTTTCTTT
CDR3aa: CSAADSEAFF

v_gene: TRBV12-3/TRBV12-4
abundance: few
d_gene: .
j_gene: TRBJ1-2
CDR3nt: TGTGCCAGCACCCCGGGGTTAGCTAACTATGGCTACACCTTC
CDR3aa: CASTPGLANYGYTF

v_gene: TRBV28
abundance: .
d_gene: TRBD2
j_gene: TRBJ2-1
CDR3nt: TGTGCCACCTCACGGACTAGCGGGAGTTACAATGAGCAGTTCTTC
CDR3aa: CATSRTSGSYNEQFF

v_gene: TRBV5-1
abundance: many
d_gene: .
j_gene: TRBJ1-2
CDR3nt: TGCGCCAGCAGCCAGGATTACTATGGCTACACCTTC
CDR3aa: CASSQDYYGYTF

v_gene: TRBV7-2
abundance: .
d_gene: TRBD1
j_gene: TRBJ1-2
CDR3nt: TGTGCCAGCAGCTCCCCGGACAGGGGAAGGTATGGCTACACCTTC
CDR3aa: CASSSPDRGRYGYTF

v_gene: TRBV20-1
abundance: few
d_gene: TRBD1
j_gene: TRBJ2-5
CDR3nt: TGCAGTGCTAGACCCACAGGGGGCGGCCGGGGGGAGACCCAGTACTTC
CDR3aa: CSARPTGGGRGETQYF

v_gene: TRBV20-1
abundance: .
d_gene: TRBD2
j_gene: TRBJ2-5
CDR3nt: TGCAGTGCTAGAGGACTAGCGCAACAAGAGACCCAGTACTTC
CDR3aa: CSARGLAQQETQYF

v_gene: TRBV10-3
abundance: .
d_gene: .
j_gene: TRBJ2-5
CDR3nt: TGTGCCATCAGTTTGGGCGGGGAAGAGACCCAGTACTTC
CDR3aa: CAISLGGEETQYF

v_gene: TRBV27
abundance: .
d_gene: TRBD1
j_gene: TRBJ1-6
CDR3nt: TGTGCCAGCAGTGAGACAGGGCTAATCGTTAATTCACCCCTCCACTTT
CDR3aa: CASSETGLIVNSPLHF

v_gene: TRBV5-6
abundance: .
d_gene: .
j_gene: TRBJ2-2
CDR3nt: TGTGCCAGCAGCTTCGTCAGCACGAACACCGGGGAGCTGTTTTTT
CDR3aa: CASSFVSTNTGELFF

v_gene: TRBV7-2
abundance: many
d_gene: .
j_gene: TRBJ1-3
CDR3nt: TGTGCCAGCAGCTTACTGCCACCCACCATATATTTT
CDR3aa: CASSLLPPTIYF

v_gene: TRBV20-1
abundance: .
d_gene: .
j_gene: TRBJ1-2
CDR3nt: TGCAGTGCTAGTCCGGGACAACGGGGCTACACCTTC
CDR3aa: CSASPGQRGYTF

v_gene: TRBV5-1
abundance: many
d_gene: .
j_gene: TRBJ2-7
CDR3nt: TGCGCCAGCAGCTTGGAGTTGGGACACCTCTACGAGCAGTACTTC
CDR3aa: CASSLELGHLYEQYF